Presented here are 22 T cell receptor beta chains from one specimen sequenced in a study of blood T cell repertoires in COVID-19. Only in-frame clones appear in the TCRdb table, and some are missing; sequencing was by immunoSEQ multiplex PCR. The sample contains around 64,000 clones, approximately 90% of which appear only once. The sample comprised peripheral blood. These receptors originate from a woman aged 80 or older with acute or convalescent COVID-19.

V is TRBV3-1 (or the pseudogene TRBV3-2) and J is TRBJ2-1; TRBD2 might be the D (5 bases). The CDR3 runs 14 residues. Germline CDR1 and CDR2: LGHDT and YNNKEL (reference sequence). V gave up 3 bases and J gave up 8 bases, with 14 bases separating them. The CDR3 sequence: CASSQEVEGHEQFF. In DNA, the CDR3 is TGTGCCAGCAGCCAGGAGGTAGAGGGCCATGAGCAGTTCTTC.

The chain combines TRBV19 with TRBJ1-1, with a weak D call TRBD1 (5 bases). Germline loops: CDR1 LNHDA, CDR2 SQIVND (reference sequence). Trimming shortened V by 9 bases and J by 4 bases, and 15 bases separated the two germline ends. CDR3 length: 13 amino acids. The CDR3: CASTLPGRTEAFF. CDR3 nucleotide sequence: TGTGCCAGCACACTCCCAGGGCGCACTGAAGCTTTCTTT.

V usage is TRBV5-1 and J usage is TRBJ2-5; 8 positions agree with TRBD1. CDR1 SGHRS and CDR2 YFSETQ come from the germline V gene. Germline trimming cut 2 bases from V and 5 bases from J; bases unmatched to any gene: 11. This CDR3 is built from 16 residues. CDR3 coding DNA: TGCGCCAGCAGCTTTTCCTCAGGGGGCGCGGGGGAGACCCAGTACTTC. Residues: CASSFSSGGAGETQYF.

The chain is built from TRBV5-6 and TRBJ1-1; D is ambiguous. The CDR3 runs to 15 residues. With 4 bases removed from V and 0 bases from J, the gap between germline ends came to 13 bases. Germline V gives CDR1 SGHDT, CDR2 YYEEEE. Written as DNA, the CDR3 is TGTGCCAGCAGCCACGGGAGGCTCTTGAACACTGAAGCTTTCTTT. Amino acid sequence: CASSHGRLLNTEAFF.

CDR3 region: CASRGTSDTEAFF. DNA of the CDR3: TGCGCCAGCAGGGGGACATCGGACACTGAAGCTTTCTTT. This chain uses TRBV5-1 with TRBJ1-1; a weak D match, TRBD1 (6 bases). The V and J ends lost 5 bases and 3 bases respectively, with 11 bases between them. CDR3 length equals 13 residues. Germline V gives CDR1 SGHRS, CDR2 YFSETQ.

The chain employs TRBV15 and TRBJ2-1; unclear D gene. Germline CDR1 and CDR2: LNHNV and YYDKDF (reference sequence). Trimming left V 5 bases short and J 5 bases short, with 16 bases between. This CDR3 is 15 amino acids long. The DNA for the CDR3 is TGTGCCACCAGCGCCTCCACCTACCGCGACAATGAGCAGTTCTTC. This encodes CATSASTYRDNEQFF.

The rearrangement joins TRBV19 to TRBJ1-5, with no clear D. CDR3 size: 16 residues. The V end lost 0 bases, the J end lost 5 bases, and 14 bases lay between the germline ends. Germline assignment: CDR1 LNHDA and CDR2 SQIVND (reference sequence). The chain's CDR3 is CASSIDPIAWDQPQHF. CDR3 DNA: TGTGCCAGTAGTATAGACCCAATAGCCTGGGATCAGCCCCAGCATTTT.

This clone appeared once. This chain joins TRBV19 and TRBJ1-5; 11 bases match TRBD1. With 5 bases clipped from V and 4 bases from J, the junction kept 1 base outside the gene matches. The CDR3 has 14 amino acids. Germline V lookup: CDR1 LNHDA, CDR2 SQIVND (reference sequence). The CDR3: CASSGTGGNQPQHF. CDR3 nucleotides: TGTGCCAGTAGTGGGACAGGGGGAAATCAGCCCCAGCATTTT.

The chain uses TRBV19 and TRBJ2-1; 9 nucleotides match TRBD2. The V and J ends lost 7 bases and 8 bases, in that order; junction bases with no gene match: 9. The CDR3 runs to 14 residues. CDR1 and CDR2 from the germline V gene are LNHDA and SQIVND (reference sequence). The DNA for the CDR3 is TGTGCCAGTAACCAGGCGGGGGGGGACTATGAGCAGTTCTTC. Its translation: CASNQAGGDYEQFF.

The chain joins TRBV4-2 to TRBJ1-4; 9 nucleotides match TRBD1. The CDR3 is 16 residues long. Per the germline V gene, CDR1 is LGHNA and CDR2 is YNFKEQ. V shed 1 base, J shed 6 bases, and the junction held 6 bases outside the gene matches. DNA for the CDR3: TGTGCCAGCAGCCAAGGCGACAGGGGGAGGGATGAAAAACTGTTTTTT. Translating it yields CASSQGDRGRDEKLFF.

CDR3 amino acids: CASSLSRAPYNSPLHF. The CDR3 nucleotides read TGTGCCAGCAGCTTGTCCAGGGCCCCCTATAATTCACCCCTCCACTTT. The chain uses TRBV5-6 and TRBJ1-6; TRBD1 might be the D (5 bases). V dropped 1 base and J dropped 2 bases, with 10 bases sitting between them. The CDR3 length is 16 residues. Germline V gene lookup returns CDR1 SGHDT and CDR2 YYEEEE. Drawing the rest from reference TRBV5-6 and TRBJ1-6, the complete variable domain is DAGVTQSPTHLIKTRGQQVTLRCSPKSGHDTVSWYQQALGQGPQFIFQYYEEEERQRGNFPDRFSGHQFPNYSSELNVNALLLGDSALYLCASSLSRAPYNSPLHFGNGTRLTVT.

The chain employs TRBV19 and TRBJ2-6, with TRBD2 matching 8 bases. CDR1 is LNHDA, CDR2 SQIVND, per germline (reference sequence). The J segment lost 0 bases and the V segment lost 5 bases, leaving 12 bases of the junction unmatched. The CDR3 contains 19 residues. CDR3 DNA: TGTGCCAGTAGTCCTGGGGGGGGACTAGGATCCTCTGGGGCCAACGTCCTGACTTTC. Translation: CASSPGGGLGSSGANVLTF.

The genes are TRBV19 and TRBJ1-2; 9 nucleotides line up with TRBD1. The CDR3 length is 15 residues. The V segment lost 3 bases and the J segment 8 bases; nucleotides outside the gene matches: 10. Germline V lookup: CDR1 LNHDA, CDR2 SQIVND (reference sequence). For the CDR3, the DNA is TGTGCCAGTAGTATCCCGGGACAGGGAATTGGAGGCTACACCTTC. This codes for CASSIPGQGIGGYTF.

This clone showed up just once. V and J are TRBV2 and TRBJ2-2; the match to TRBD1 covers 7 bases. This CDR3 contains 16 residues. Trimming took 7 bases from V and 0 from J; bases not matched to a gene: 8. CDR1 and CDR2 (germline): SNHLY, FYNNEI. The CDR3 is CASKFGTATNTGELFF. The CDR3 DNA reads TGTGCCAGCAAGTTCGGGACAGCTACGAACACCGGGGAGCTGTTTTTT.

The V and J genes are TRBV9 and TRBJ2-2; no clear D gene. V was shortened by 2 bases and J by 7 bases, with 9 bases between the two germline ends. CDR3 length: 13 residues. Germline values: CDR1 SGDLS, CDR2 YYNGEE. The CDR3 DNA reads TGTGCCAGCAGCGTTCGCGTCGGCGGGGAGCTGTTTTTT. The encoded protein is CASSVRVGGELFF. The complete variable domain, with remaining parts taken from reference TRBV9 and TRBJ2-2, reads DSGVTQTPKHLITATGQRVTLRCSPRSGDLSVYWYQQSLDQGLQFLIQYYNGEERAKGNILERFSAQQFPDLHSELNLSSLELGDSALYFCASSVRVGGELFFGEGSRLTVL.

This chain links TRBV15 with TRBJ1-4; D is undetermined. The CDR3 is made up of 17 amino acids. Per the germline V gene, CDR1 is LNHNV and CDR2 is YYDKDF (reference sequence). The V gene lost 0 bases and the J gene lost 4 bases, with 15 bases spanning the gap. Written as DNA, the CDR3 is TGTGCCACCAGCAGAGATCAGCGCCTGACTAATAATGAAAAACTGTTTTTT. This sequence encodes CATSRDQRLTNNEKLFF.

The chain is built from TRBV6-5 and TRBJ1-5, with D uncertain. From germline, CDR1 is MNHEY and CDR2 SVGAGI. The CDR3 runs to 15 residues. V was trimmed by 0 bases and J by 0 bases, leaving 6 bases between them. CDR3 residues: CASSYSSHSNQPQHF. The DNA for the CDR3 is TGTGCCAGCAGTTACTCGAGCCATAGCAATCAGCCCCAGCATTTT.

The gene calls are TRBV9 and TRBJ1-4; 7 bases match TRBD1. CDR3 length: 17 residues. V was clipped by 3 bases and J by 8 bases; unmatched bases: 16. The V gene's germline CDR1 is SGDLS and CDR2 YYNGEE. DNA of the CDR3: TGTGCCAGCAGCGGCGCGGGATGGACAGGAGGAGGGGAAAAACTGTTTTTT. Its translation is CASSGAGWTGGGEKLFF.

The chain carries TRBV2 and TRBJ2-7; 11 bases line up with TRBD1. The germline V gene encodes CDR1 SNHLY and CDR2 FYNNEI. CDR3 length: 14 amino acids. V was clipped by 8 bases and J by 6 bases; unmatched bases: 9. As DNA, the CDR3 is TGTGCCAGCTCCTCGGGACAGGGGGTATCCGAGCAGTACTTC. Residues: CASSSGQGVSEQYF.

This CDR3 is CATAASGTSVGELFF. DNA of the CDR3: TGTGCCACAGCCGCTAGCGGGACGTCGGTGGGGGAGCTGTTTTTT. This chain uses TRBV24-1 with TRBJ2-2; 9 bases align to TRBD2. Per the germline V gene, CDR1 is KGHDR and CDR2 is SFDVKD. Trimming removed 10 bases from V and 8 bases from J; junction bases left unmatched: 13. The CDR3 extends over 15 amino acids.

The chain has TRBV3-1 (or the pseudogene TRBV3-2) and TRBJ2-1; maybe TRBD2 (5 bases). Per germline, CDR1 LGHDT and CDR2 YNNKEL (reference sequence). V lost 2 bases and J lost 8, with 7 bases in between. This CDR3 region has 12 residues. For the CDR3, the DNA is TGTGCCAGCAGCCAACTGGGAGATGAGCAGTTCTTC. As protein: CASSQLGDEQFF.

V is TRBV2 and J is TRBJ1-2; TRBD1 might be the D (6 bases). Per the germline V gene, CDR1 is SNHLY and CDR2 is FYNNEI. The CDR3 totals 15 residues. Trimming stripped 8 bases from V and 0 bases from J, with 16 bases between. Here the CDR3 DNA reads TGTGCCAGCGTCGGAACCGACAGGTCTAACTATGGCTACACCTTC. It yields the protein CASVGTDRSNYGYTF.